The 20 T cell receptor beta chains given below trace back to one sample, sequenced in a study of cytomegalovirus exposure and HLA in healthy donors. Both 60 Vbeta primers and 13 Jbeta primers went into the PCR. Sequencing used immunoSEQ multiplex PCR; TCRdb keeps in-frame clones, though not all of them. This sample has about 160,000 clones; less than 90% occur once, and the top ten carry roughly 4.7%. The sample comprised PBMCs. The receptors here all came from a woman between 50 and 59 years old in good health and CMV-seropositive.

The count of this clone is one. The rearrangement links TRBV5-1 to TRBJ2-2; 10 bases are a match to TRBD2. Germline loops: CDR1 SGHRS, CDR2 YFSETQ. With V trimmed by 6 bases and J by 4 bases, 12 bases remained unmatched. The CDR3 totals 17 residues. CDR3 DNA sequence: TGCGCCAGCACAGCTAGCGGGGGACTCGATGGCACCGGGGAGCTGTTTTTT. Its translation is CASTASGGLDGTGELFF.

The V gene is TRBV6-1, the J gene TRBJ1-2; TRBD1 matches at 9 bases. Germline V CDR1 and CDR2: MNHNS, SASEGT. V trimming: 4 bases; J trimming: 6 bases; junction bases outside the gene matches: 3. The CDR3 is 13 amino acids. The CDR3 coding sequence is TGTGCCAGCAGTGCCAGACAGGGGGATGGCTACACCTTC. Amino acid sequence: CASSARQGDGYTF.

This rearrangement joins TRBV19 to TRBJ2-7, with D possibly matching TRBD1 (5 bases). This CDR3 spans 14 amino acids. V dropped 5 bases and J dropped 2 bases, with 13 bases sitting between them. Germline-derived CDR1 and CDR2 are LNHDA and SQIVND (reference sequence). The CDR3 region has the DNA TGTGCCAGTAGTGCGACACAGGACACCTACGAGCAGTACTTC. It encodes CASSATQDTYEQYF.

This clone was seen a handful of times. The V and J genes are TRBV4-3 and TRBJ2-1, with TRBD2 matching 9 bases. The CDR3 contains 16 residues. The J segment lost 2 bases and the V segment lost 0 bases, leaving 2 bases of the junction unmatched. Germline-derived CDR1 and CDR2 are LGHNA and YSLEER. CDR3: CASSQDLAGTYNEQFF. The CDR3 DNA follows: TGCGCCAGCAGCCAAGACCTAGCGGGGACCTACAATGAGCAGTTCTTC.

This chain uses TRBV29-1 with TRBJ2-5, with 7 bases identical to TRBD1. CDR1 and CDR2 from the germline V gene are SQVTM and ANQGSEA. The CDR3 extends over 14 amino acids. The V gene end was trimmed by 6 bases and the J gene end by 2 bases; junction bases not matched to a gene: 9. In nucleotides, the CDR3 is TGCAGCGTCTCCCTTAGACAGGGTCAAGAGACCCAGTACTTC. This gives the protein CSVSLRQGQETQYF.

V gene TRBV7-9 combines with J gene TRBJ1-3, with a weak D call TRBD1 (6 bases). The germline gives CDR1 SEHNR, CDR2 FQNEAQ (reference sequence). This CDR3 is built from 12 residues. With 5 bases removed from V and 8 bases from J, the gap between germline ends came to 10 bases. CDR3 residues: CASSQGGYTIYF. The CDR3 DNA sequence: TGTGCCAGCAGCCAAGGGGGATACACCATATATTTT.

This clone was observed a single time. This chain uses TRBV4-2 with TRBJ2-4, with a possible D match to TRBD2 (6 bases). Germline CDR1 is LGHNA and CDR2 is YNFKEQ. The ends were cut back, 0 bases at V and 8 bases at J, with 14 bases in the middle. This CDR3 contains 15 residues. This CDR3 reads CASSQDLVQRDIQYF. The CDR3 DNA follows: TGTGCCAGCAGCCAAGATCTGGTACAGCGGGACATTCAGTACTTC.

As to this clone: Sequence at one end of the junction differs from germline and may be a read error. This chain joins TRBV7-8 and TRBJ2-7; 7 positions match TRBD1. Germline V lookup: CDR1 SGHVS, CDR2 FQNEAQ. The CDR3 runs to 12 residues. CDR3 in amino acids: CASSTTGTDHHF. The CDR3 DNA reads as TGTGCCAGCAGCACGACCGGGACAGACCATCACTTC.

This clone was observed a single time. V is TRBV30 and J is TRBJ1-1; 9 positions agree with TRBD1. This CDR3 comprises 13 residues. J was trimmed by 2 bases and V by 5 bases; bases with no gene match: 3. CDR1 and CDR2 from the germline V gene are GTSNPN and SVGIG (reference sequence). Written as DNA, the CDR3 is TGTGCCTGGTCGGGACAGGGTAACACTGAAGCTTTCTTT. Its translation: CAWSGQGNTEAFF.

This clone was detected a few times. DNA of the CDR3: TGTGCCAGCACCCCACCGGGTAGCACTGAAGCTTTCTTT. This sequence encodes CASTPPGSTEAFF. The chain links TRBV2 to TRBJ1-1, with D unresolved. The CDR3 length is 13 residues. In germline, CDR1 is SNHLY, CDR2 FYNNEI. V was cut by 7 bases and J by 4 bases, with 13 bases left in between.

The J gene is TRBJ2-7, the V gene TRBV19, with TRBD1 identical over 7 bases. Trimming took 5 bases from V and 2 from J; bases not matched to a gene: 3. CDR3 length equals 13 residues. CDR1 is LNHDA and CDR2 is SQIVND in the germline V gene (reference sequence). Here the CDR3 DNA reads TGTGCCAGTAGTCGGGACAGAGCCTACGAGCAGTACTTC. Its protein product is CASSRDRAYEQYF.

The chain recombines TRBV4-1 with TRBJ2-7, with TRBD1 matching 10 bases. Germline values: CDR1 MGHRA, CDR2 YSYEKL. This CDR3 contains 14 residues. V was pared by 5 bases and J by 4 bases, with 5 bases of the junction left unmatched. The CDR3 coding sequence is TGCGCCAGCAGCTACCGGGACAGGGGTTACGAGCAGTACTTC. Translated: CASSYRDRGYEQYF.

The chain recombines TRBV19 with TRBJ2-3; 9 bases align to TRBD2. With V trimmed by 4 bases and J by 2 bases, 4 bases remained unmatched. Germline V CDR1 and CDR2: LNHDA, SQIVND (reference sequence). This CDR3 spans 15 amino acids. For the CDR3, the DNA is TGTGCCAGTAGTAGGGGGACTAGCTACACAGATACGCAGTATTTT. Translating gives CASSRGTSYTDTQYF.

CDR3 bases: TGTGCCAGCAGTACTACAGACAGGGTCTCCTACGAGCAGTACTTC. Its translation: CASSTTDRVSYEQYF. V gene TRBV28 combines with J gene TRBJ2-7; 7 bases are shared with TRBD1. Germline assignment: CDR1 MDHEN and CDR2 SYDVKM. Trimming cost V 5 bases and J 0 bases; bases outside gene matches: 7. The CDR3 loop spans 15 amino acids.

The gene calls are TRBV5-1 and TRBJ2-1; 10 positions agree with TRBD2. The CDR3 has 15 amino acids. The germline gives CDR1 SGHRS, CDR2 YFSETQ. V gave up 2 bases and J gave up 4 bases; unmatched junction bases: 3. The CDR3 region is CASSLGLAAYNEQFF. The DNA of the CDR3 is TGCGCCAGCAGCTTAGGACTAGCGGCTTACAATGAGCAGTTCTTC.

J is TRBJ2-5 and V is TRBV5-6, with a weak D call TRBD2 (5 bases). CDR3 length: 15 residues. Germline-derived CDR1 and CDR2 are SGHDT and YYEEEE. Deletions cut 1 base from V and 2 bases from J, with 12 bases between. CDR3 sequence: CASSLPSRGQETQYF. CDR3 coding DNA: TGTGCCAGCAGCTTGCCTAGCCGGGGACAAGAGACCCAGTACTTC. Together with reference TRBV5-6 and TRBJ2-5, the CDR3 gives the full variable domain: DAGVTQSPTHLIKTRGQQVTLRCSPKSGHDTVSWYQQALGQGPQFIFQYYEEEERQRGNFPDRFSGHQFPNYSSELNVNALLLGDSALYLCASSLPSRGQETQYFGPGTRLLVL.

This chain connects TRBV5-4 to TRBJ1-3, with 7 bases fitting TRBD1. The CDR3 is 14 residues long. Germline CDR1 is SGHNT and CDR2 is YYREEE (reference sequence). The trim removed 2 bases at V and 2 bases at J, leaving 1 base unmatched. CDR3 sequence: CASSFTGAGNTIYF. As DNA, the CDR3 is TGTGCCAGCAGCTTCACAGGGGCTGGAAACACCATATATTTT.

The genes are TRBV7-2 and TRBJ2-6; no firm D call. V gave up 2 bases and J gave up 2 bases, with 7 bases separating them. CDR3 size: 15 residues. Germline V CDR1 and CDR2: SGHTA, FQGNSA. Here the CDR3 DNA reads TGTGCCAGCAGCTTACGCCAGACTGGGGCCAACGTCCTGACTTTC. Its protein is CASSLRQTGANVLTF.

This chain uses TRBV7-2 with TRBJ2-7; 8 positions agree with TRBD2. This CDR3 has 16 amino acids. CDR1 SGHTA and CDR2 FQGNSA come from the germline V gene. After removal of 5 bases from V and 4 bases from J, the junction contained 13 bases not matched to a gene. This chain's CDR3 is CASSPALGAGGYEQYF. The DNA of the CDR3 is TGTGCCAGCAGCCCCGCATTGGGCGCGGGGGGTTACGAGCAGTACTTC.

This clone was detected only a few times. The rearrangement joins TRBV6-4 to TRBJ2-3; 9 nucleotides align to TRBD2. The V segment lost 2 bases and the J segment 0 bases; nucleotides outside the gene matches: 6. This CDR3 region has 17 residues. Per germline, CDR1 MRHNA and CDR2 SNTAGT. In DNA, the CDR3 is TGTGCCAGCAGTGACGACCTAGCGGGGCCTAGCACAGATACGCAGTATTTT. It codes for CASSDDLAGPSTDTQYF.